The rows below give T cell receptor beta chains drawn from one sample of a study of blood T cell repertoires in COVID-19. Repertoires were generated with immunoSEQ multiplex PCR, while TCRdb's copy carries only in-frame clones and drops some. The repertoire holds 200,000 to 250,000 clones, with 75% to 85% as singletons. Sample: peripheral blood. The receptors come from a young woman with COVID-19, enrolled during active disease. Each CDR3 is given with its conserved first and last residue. D genes are given only for firm matches. A clone size is listed for some rows: how often the clone was seen (once, few, many), or a class if it is expanded.

size	J	V	D	DNA	CDR3
.	TRBJ2-1	TRBV6-2/TRBV6-3	TRBD2	TGTGCCAGCAGTTATCCGACTAGCGGGAGCGAGGAGCAGTTCTTC	CASSYPTSGSEEQFF
.	TRBJ2-7	TRBV5-1	.	TGCGCCAGCAGCTTGGTTGGGGGAGGAGGGACCTACGAGCAGTACTTC	CASSLVGGGGTYEQYF
.	TRBJ2-7	TRBV6-2/TRBV6-3	TRBD2	TGTGCCAGCAGCCGAACCTGGCGGGAGAGGGACGAGCAGTACTTC	CASSRTWRERDEQYF
.	TRBJ1-4	TRBV10-2	TRBD1	TGCGCCAGCAGTTTGTTACAGGGGAGCGAAAAACTGTTTTTT	CASSLLQGSEKLFF
.	TRBJ2-5	TRBV18	.	TGTGCCAGCTCACCACAGTCTCGACTCCAAGAGACCCAGTACTTC	CASSPQSRLQETQYF
once	TRBJ1-1	TRBV28	.	TGTGCCAGCAGTTTTCTCGGGGGGGGCGGGACTGAAGCTTTCTTT	CASSFLGGGGTEAFF
.	TRBJ2-5	TRBV7-9	TRBD1	TGTGCCAGCAGCTTAGCTCCGGGACAGGGGGCTGGAGAGACCCAGTACTTC	CASSLAPGQGAGETQYF
.	TRBJ2-7	TRBV27	TRBD1	TGTGCCAGCAGTTTAGGTCGCCCCGGGACAGGTTTGGGTGAGCAGTACTTC	CASSLGRPGTGLGEQYF
once	TRBJ2-7	TRBV7-9	TRBD2	TGTGCCAGCAGCATCCGGGGGGAACTAGTCTACGAGCAGTACTTC	CASSIRGELVYEQYF
few	TRBJ2-6	TRBV18	.	TGTGCCAGCTCCTCCGATCTAGAGAGCTCTGGGGCCAACGTCCTGACTTTC	CASSSDLESSGANVLTF
few	TRBJ1-3	TRBV2	.	TGTGCCAGCAGTGACAGGGTGACTGGAAACACCATATATTTT	CASSDRVTGNTIYF
.	TRBJ1-4	TRBV19	TRBD1	TGTGCCAGCTCTCCCGGGACAGGGAACTCCGGGGGCGAAAAACTGTTTTTT	CASSPGTGNSGGEKLFF
once	TRBJ1-5	TRBV2	.	TGTGCCAGCAGTGAGTCAGGGTACCAGCCCCAGCATTTT	CASSESGYQPQHF
.	TRBJ2-5	TRBV10-3	TRBD2	TGTGCCACCATAGGACTAGCGGGAGAGACCCAGTACTTC	CATIGLAGETQYF
once	TRBJ1-2	TRBV7-2	TRBD1	TGTGCCAGCAGCCCGGGGTGGGACAGGTTTAACTATGGCTACACCTTC	CASSPGWDRFNYGYTF
.	TRBJ1-1	TRBV10-3	.	TGTGCCATCAGTGAGTGGGGGATGGGACTGACGAACACTGAAGCTTTCTTT	CAISEWGMGLTNTEAFF
.	TRBJ2-1	TRBV10-3	TRBD2	TGTGCCATCAGTGAAGATCCGGGAGGCTACAATGAGCAGTTCTTC	CAISEDPGGYNEQFF
.	TRBJ1-4	TRBV12-3/TRBV12-4	TRBD1	TGTGCCAGCAGTTTCGGACAGGGTGGAAAACTGTTTTTT	CASSFGQGGKLFF
.	TRBJ1-5	TRBV19	.	TGTGCCAGTAGCCCGACAGGATTTAGTCAGCCCCAGCATTTT	CASSPTGFSQPQHF
.	TRBJ2-7	TRBV28	TRBD2	TGTGCCAGCAGTTTATCAGGACTAGCGGGAGGCGGCTACGAGCAGTACTTC	CASSLSGLAGGGYEQYF
.	TRBJ1-5	TRBV30	.	TGTGCCTGGAGTGCTAGGGAGGGTTGGCAGCCCCAGCATTTT	CAWSAREGWQPQHF
.	TRBJ2-2	TRBV5-6	TRBD1	TGTGCCAGCAGCCTACCGACAGGGATTAGTACCGGGGAGCTGTTTTTT	CASSLPTGISTGELFF
.	TRBJ1-2	TRBV7-6	.	TGTGCCAGCAGTACCGGGAGTAACTATGGCTACACCTTC	CASSTGSNYGYTF
.	TRBJ1-1	TRBV6-5	TRBD1	TGTGCCAGCAGTTACTCAGGACAGGTAGCTGAAGCTTTCTTT	CASSYSGQVAEAFF
.	TRBJ2-1	TRBV28	.	TGTGCCAGCAGCCTCCGGGACATACTACGTAATGAGCAGTTCTTC	CASSLRDILRNEQFF